A selection of T cell receptor beta chains follows, all from one sample in a study of a mutant IDH1 vaccine in newly diagnosed glioma. The assay was immunoSEQ multiplex PCR, and TCRdb's table has in-frame clones only and misses some. Of some 20,000 clones listed, around 82% are singletons. For these TCRs, the target antigens are not known. Source: PBMCs, taken from a glioma patient whose treatment included an IDH1 peptide vaccine. The origin of the receptors is a man aged 25 to 45 with glioma. CDR3s include the opening cysteine and the closing phenylalanine or tryptophan. A D gene is named only where the DNA matches it firmly. Clone size is stated in some rows and not others, as once, few, many or a class when expanded.

j_call clone_size d_call v_call cdr3_aa cdr3_nt
TRBJ2-7 . TRBD1 TRBV11-3 CASSLGQGLSYEQYF TGTGCCAGCAGCTTAGGACAGGGTCTCTCCTACGAGCAGTACTTC
TRBJ1-2 . . TRBV19 CASSQKSNYGYTF TGTGCCAGTAGCCAGAAGTCTAACTATGGCTACACCTTC
TRBJ1-1 . . TRBV19 CASSTPGEYTEAFF TGTGCCAGTAGTACCCCAGGGGAGTACACTGAAGCTTTCTTT
TRBJ1-2 . . TRBV19 CASTTWADGYTF TGTGCCAGTACCACGTGGGCAGATGGCTACACCTTC
TRBJ2-2 . . TRBV18 CASSQLLSSDTGELFF TGTGCCAGCTCACAACTACTATCTTCGGACACCGGGGAGCTGTTTTTT
TRBJ2-5 . . TRBV5-1 CASSLGGGAETQYF TGCGCCAGCAGCTTGGGAGGGGGTGCGGAGACCCAGTACTTC
TRBJ2-5 . . TRBV20-1 CSARDPETQYF TGCAGTGCTAGAGATCCGGAGACCCAGTACTTC
TRBJ2-2 once . TRBV2 CASSEVGSEELFF TGTGCCAGCAGTGAAGTGGGGAGCGAGGAGCTGTTTTTT
TRBJ2-3 . . TRBV27 CASSLQAIAGDTQYF TGTGCCAGCAGTTTACAGGCGATAGCCGGAGATACGCAGTATTTT
TRBJ1-5 few . TRBV6-5 CASSPAGHSNQPQHF TGTGCCAGCAGCCCCGCGGGGCATTCCAATCAGCCCCAGCATTTT
TRBJ2-7 . TRBD2 TRBV30 CAWTIIGLADPYEQYF TGTGCCTGGACCATAATAGGACTAGCGGATCCCTACGAGCAGTACTTC
TRBJ2-1 . TRBD1 TRBV10-3 CAIMTGGDNEQFF TGTGCCATCATGACAGGGGGCGACAATGAGCAGTTCTTC
TRBJ1-1 . . TRBV10-1 CASSESGTTKAFF TGCGCCAGCAGTGAGTCGGGGACCACCAAGGCTTTCTTT
TRBJ1-2 . TRBD1 TRBV5-1 CASSLLLGQGASGYTF TGCGCCAGCAGCTTGTTGTTGGGGCAGGGGGCAAGTGGCTACACCTTC
TRBJ2-7 once TRBD2 TRBV5-1 CASRNQAGVGEQYF TGCGCCAGCAGAAATCAAGCGGGAGTGGGGGAGCAGTACTTC
TRBJ1-1 . TRBD1 TRBV6-5 CASRPGTGYLQAFF TGTGCCAGCAGACCCGGGACAGGGTACTTACAGGCTTTCTTT
TRBJ2-3 few TRBD1 TRBV18 CASSPGQAGTDTQYF TGTGCCAGCTCACCGGGACAGGCCGGCACAGATACGCAGTATTTT